This TCR beta chain derives from a study of OX40 agonist ivuxolimab in advanced cancers. Background on the study: A diagnosis of hepatocellular carcinoma, melanoma, renal cell or head and neck cancer was present in dose-escalation patients. The study, taken as a whole, reports: In the expanded peripheral T cells, antigen specificity was never determined. Averaging showed that CD8+ T cells had more expanded clones than CD4+ did.

J was trimmed by 6 bases and V by 6 bases; bases with no gene match: 5. The CDR3 totals 11 residues. Germline V gene data show CDR1 as SQVTM and CDR2 as ANQGSEA. Samples were taken at baseline and on day 1 of cycles 4 and 7. Sequencing was performed with immunoSEQ multiplex PCR; in TCRdb, only in-frame clones are kept and a portion is missing. The top ten hold roughly 0.37% of the sample, which has about 75,000 clones, roughly 90% seen once. Regarding this clone: No antigen is known for it.

The source is an adult with an advanced solid tumor such as melanoma, head and neck, liver or kidney cancer. The V call is TRBV29-1, the J call TRBJ2-7; the match to TRBD2 covers 7 bases. The sequences come from CD4+ or CD8+ T cells sorted from blood, collected in a trial of the OX40 agonist ivuxolimab. The CDR3 region is CSVGGTGEQYF. The CDR3, as DNA: TGCAGCGTGGGGGGGACGGGCGAGCAGTACTTC.